The entry below describes one TCR beta chain. The data belong to a study of blood T cell repertoires in COVID-19. Methods used by the authors: By means of reference gene primer amplification, nucleated cell counts were estimated. TCRdb's table, derived via immunoSEQ multiplex PCR, lists solely in-frame clones and lacks some. The V and J calls and clone size are taken from that table; D and trimming were inferred from the DNA. The sample lists about 11,000 clones; around 78% were seen once. Between the trimmed V and J ends, which lost 0 bases and 0 bases, there was a span of 12 bases. The length of the CDR3 is 18 residues. The germline CDR1 and CDR2 sequences are MGHRA and YSYEKL.

Material for sequencing was peripheral blood. The chain recombines TRBV4-1 with TRBJ1-6, with a weak D call TRBD1 (6 bases). The receptor was isolated from a human donor in a cohort sampled during active COVID-19. The CDR3, as DNA: TGCGCCAGCAGCCAAGATACGCAGGGGAGCTCCTATAATTCACCCCTCCACTTT. Encoded protein: CASSQDTQGSSYNSPLHF.